These 13 T cell receptor beta chains were all obtained from the same sample, sequenced in a study of T cell responses to AZD1222 COVID-19 vaccine. Here immunoSEQ multiplex PCR was the method, and the copy in TCRdb shows in-frame clones only, minus some. Of about 140,000 clones in the sample, about 92% were seen once. Specimen: peripheral blood, collected on day 0 of AZD1222 vaccination. Receptors were obtained from an adult in good health.

The V gene is TRBV7-8, the J gene TRBJ2-1; a weak D match, TRBD2 (6 bases). Trimming removed 0 bases from V and 10 bases from J, with 10 bases in between. The CDR3 has 13 amino acids. Germline CDR1 reads SGHVS; CDR2 reads FQNEAQ. The CDR3: CASSLARGGEQFF. The DNA of the CDR3 is TGTGCCAGCAGCTTAGCGAGAGGAGGGGAGCAGTTCTTC. The full variable domain, rest sourced from reference TRBV7-8 and TRBJ2-1, is GAGVSQSPRYKVAKRGQDVALRCDPISGHVSLFWYQQALGQGPEFLTYFQNEAQLDKSGLPSDRFFAERPEGSVSTLKIQRTQQEDSAVYLCASSLARGGEQFFGPGTRLTVL.

This clone appeared once. The chain has TRBV28 and TRBJ1-3, with 9 bases aligning to TRBD1. The V gene's germline CDR1 is MDHEN and CDR2 SYDVKM. This CDR3 has 16 residues. The J segment lost 1 base and the V segment lost 5 bases, leaving 6 bases of the junction unmatched. The CDR3 nucleotides read TGTGCCAGCAGTACAGGGGGCGTGAGGTCTGGAAACACCATATATTTT. Encoded protein: CASSTGGVRSGNTIYF.

This clone was picked up one time. This chain joins TRBV5-4 and TRBJ2-6, with D perhaps being TRBD1 or TRBD2 (6 bases each). The CDR3 spans 20 residues. V lost 4 bases and J lost 4, with 27 bases in between. The V gene's germline CDR1 is SGHNT and CDR2 YYREEE (reference sequence). CDR3 in DNA: TGTGCCAGCAGCATATACAGGGAGGCCAAGCTTAAGGGGGGGGCCAACGTCCTGACTTTC. It encodes CASSIYREAKLKGGANVLTF.

The J gene is TRBJ2-7, the V gene TRBV27; 8 bases are shared with TRBD2. This CDR3 is 15 amino acids long. V gave up 1 base and J gave up 3 bases; unmatched junction bases: 5. The germline gives CDR1 MNHEY, CDR2 SMNVEV (reference sequence). The CDR3 is CASSLFGGAGYEQYF. The CDR3 region has the DNA TGTGCCAGCAGTTTATTCGGGGGGGCGGGCTACGAGCAGTACTTC.

This chain links TRBV3-1 (or the pseudogene TRBV3-2) with TRBJ1-1; no reliable D call. Trimming removed 2 bases from V and 0 bases from J, with 10 bases in between. This CDR3 is built from 15 residues. CDR1 LGHDT and CDR2 YNNKEL come from the germline V gene (reference sequence). The CDR3 is CASSQSGNMNTEAFF. DNA for the CDR3: TGTGCCAGCAGCCAATCCGGGAATATGAACACTGAAGCTTTCTTT.

The chain links TRBV3-1 (or the pseudogene TRBV3-2) to TRBJ2-1; 8 nucleotides align to TRBD2. This CDR3 has 15 residues. Germline loops: CDR1 LGHDT, CDR2 YNNKEL (reference sequence). With V trimmed by 4 bases and J by 7 bases, 9 bases remained unmatched. The CDR3 nucleotides are TGTGCCAGCAGCCTGACTAGCGTGGGAGGTAATGAGCAGTTCTTC. Encoded protein: CASSLTSVGGNEQFF.

The V call is TRBV11-2, the J call TRBJ2-1; 9 bases are a match to TRBD2. V was clipped by 3 bases and J by 4 bases; unmatched bases: 4. The germline CDR1 and CDR2 sequences are SGHAT and FQNNGV. The CDR3 extends over 15 amino acids. CDR3 in amino acids: CASSFSSGTYNEQFF. Here the CDR3 DNA reads TGTGCCAGCAGCTTTTCTAGCGGGACATACAATGAGCAGTTCTTC.

The chain is built from TRBV19 and TRBJ1-1; no definite D call. The V and J ends lost 11 bases and 6 bases respectively, with 13 bases between them. CDR3 length: 11 residues. Germline V gene lookup returns CDR1 LNHDA and CDR2 SQIVND (reference sequence). CDR3 amino acids: CAGPLNAEAFF. The DNA for the CDR3 is TGTGCCGGACCTCTAAACGCTGAAGCTTTCTTT.

The CDR3 DNA is TGTGCCAGCAGCTCAGGGGTTTTTGGAAACACCATATATTTT. This sequence encodes CASSSGVFGNTIYF. The chain joins TRBV13 to TRBJ1-3, with D possibly being TRBD1 (6 bases). Per the germline V gene, CDR1 is PRHDT and CDR2 is FYEKMQ (reference sequence). V was cut by 4 bases and J by 3 bases, with 10 bases left in between. The CDR3 is 14 amino acids. Full variable domain (rest looked up from reference TRBV13 and TRBJ1-3): AAGVIQSPRHLIKEKRETATLKCYPIPRHDTVYWYQQGPGQDPQFLISFYEKMQSDKGSIPDRFSAQQFSDYHSELNMSSLELGDSALYFCASSSGVFGNTIYFGEGSWLTVV.

This chain links TRBV5-1 with TRBJ2-5; D is undetermined. Between the trimmed V and J ends, which lost 6 bases and 4 bases, there was a span of 7 bases. Germline CDR1 SGHRS, CDR2 YFSETQ. CDR3 length equals 11 residues. This chain's CDR3 is CASTLTETQYF. The CDR3 DNA sequence: TGCGCCAGCACTTTGACAGAGACCCAGTACTTC. Full variable domain (outside the CDR3, taken from reference TRBV5-1 and TRBJ2-5): KAGVTQTPRYLIKTRGQQVTLSCSPISGHRSVSWYQQTPGQGLQFLFEYFSETQRNKGNFPGRFSGRQFSNSRSEMNVSTLELGDSALYLCASTLTETQYFGPGTRLLVL.

The V gene is TRBV30, the J gene TRBJ2-3; TRBD1 matches 8 bases. This CDR3 is 15 amino acids long. Germline lookup yields CDR1 GTSNPN and CDR2 SVGIG (reference sequence). V lost 5 bases, J lost 1 base, and 8 bases stayed unmatched. The DNA of the CDR3 is TGTGCCTGGGGCCCGACAGGGGCGGGCACAGATACGCAGTATTTT. Translating it yields CAWGPTGAGTDTQYF.

This clone appeared a single time. V is TRBV11-3 and J is TRBJ2-1, with a weak D call TRBD2 (6 bases). Germline CDR1 SGHNT, CDR2 YENEEA. The CDR3 contains 16 residues. The germline V and J ends were trimmed by 5 bases and 4 bases, with 18 bases remaining between them. CDR3 nucleotide sequence: TGTGCCAGCAGCCCCAGGGTGGGGGGAGCTTACAATGAGCAGTTCTTC. Residues: CASSPRVGGAYNEQFF.

CDR3 sequence reads: CASSPDREGVYTF. The CDR3 DNA follows: TGTGCCAGCAGCCCGGACAGGGAAGGAGTCTACACCTTC. The chain uses TRBV5-8 and TRBJ1-2, with 8 nucleotides matching TRBD1. CDR1 SGHTS and CDR2 YDEGEE come from the germline V gene. The CDR3 sequence is 13 residues long. J lost 10 bases, V lost 4 bases, and 9 bases had no gene match.